Many counts were recorded for the clone carrying this TCR beta chain. Its antigen is not known. Germline values: CDR1 SNHLY, CDR2 FYNNEI. After removal of 8 bases from V and 4 bases from J, the junction contained 2 bases not matched to a gene. The CDR3 is 12 residues long. This sample was included in a study of T cells in Graves' hyperthyroidism and ophthalmopathy. At the level of the study: Upon initial diagnosis and before any treatment, peripheral blood was collected. Study-level points and caveats: A median about 6 months before onset, the model predicted ophthalmopathy.

Amplified regions were TCR beta CDR3 sequences from RNA transcripts. HTBI primers were the set used in a first-round RT-PCR of the TCR CDR3. TCRdb reprocessed the multiplex PCR reads with MiXCR, giving one entry per CDR3 protein. This sample has about 270,000 distinct CDR3 sequences; around 22% occur once, and the top ten carry around 65%. The sequencing input was blood. The TCR comes from a man aged 25-45 years with Graves' ophthalmopathy. The V and J genes are TRBV2 and TRBJ1-2; 9 bases are shared with TRBD1. The CDR3 nucleotides are TGTGCCAGCGACAGGGGGTCCTATGGCTACACCTTC. Translating it yields CASDRGSYGYTF.